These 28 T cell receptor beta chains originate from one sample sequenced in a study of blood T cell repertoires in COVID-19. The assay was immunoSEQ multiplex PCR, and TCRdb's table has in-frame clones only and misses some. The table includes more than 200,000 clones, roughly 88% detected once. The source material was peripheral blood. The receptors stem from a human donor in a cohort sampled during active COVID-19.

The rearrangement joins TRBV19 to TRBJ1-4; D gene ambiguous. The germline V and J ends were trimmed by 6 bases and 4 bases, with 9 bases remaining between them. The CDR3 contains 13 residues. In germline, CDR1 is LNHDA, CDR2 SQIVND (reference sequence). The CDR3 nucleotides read TGTGCCAGTAGAAGTCCGGGTAATGAAAAACTGTTTTTT. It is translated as CASRSPGNEKLFF. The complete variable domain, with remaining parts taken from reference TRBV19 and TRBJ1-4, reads DGGITQSPKYLFRKEGQNVTLSCEQNLNHDAMYWYRQDPGQGLRLIYYSQIVNDFQKGDIAEGYSVSREKKESFPLTVTSAQKNPTAFYLCASRSPGNEKLFFGSGTQLSVL.

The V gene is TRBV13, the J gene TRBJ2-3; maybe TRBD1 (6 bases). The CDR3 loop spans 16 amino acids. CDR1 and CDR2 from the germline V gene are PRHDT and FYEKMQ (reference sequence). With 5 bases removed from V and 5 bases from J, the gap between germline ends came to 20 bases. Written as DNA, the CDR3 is TGTGCCAGCAGCCCACGCAGGGGTCCCATGAGAGATACGCAGTATTTT. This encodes CASSPRRGPMRDTQYF.

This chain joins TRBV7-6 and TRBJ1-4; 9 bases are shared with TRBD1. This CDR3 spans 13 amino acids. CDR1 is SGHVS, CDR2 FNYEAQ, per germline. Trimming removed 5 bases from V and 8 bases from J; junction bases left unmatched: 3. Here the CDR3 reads CASSRGQGEKLFF. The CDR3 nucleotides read TGTGCCAGCAGCCGCGGACAGGGGGAAAAACTGTTTTTT.

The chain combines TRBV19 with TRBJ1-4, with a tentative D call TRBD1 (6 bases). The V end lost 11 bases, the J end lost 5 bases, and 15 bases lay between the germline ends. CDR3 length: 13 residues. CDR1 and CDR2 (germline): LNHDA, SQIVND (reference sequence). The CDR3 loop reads CAGRTARNEKLFF. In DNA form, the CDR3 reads TGTGCCGGAAGGACAGCCAGGAATGAAAAACTGTTTTTT.

This chain's CDR3 is CASSLRQGNTEAFF. CDR3 sequence (DNA): TGTGCCAGCAGCCTCCGACAGGGTAACACTGAAGCTTTCTTT. The rearrangement uses TRBV7-2 and TRBJ1-1; 7 nucleotides align to TRBD1. Trimming at V came to 5 bases and at J to 2 bases, leaving 5 bases not matched to a gene. There are 14 residues in the CDR3. Germline V gene data show CDR1 as SGHTA and CDR2 as FQGNSA.

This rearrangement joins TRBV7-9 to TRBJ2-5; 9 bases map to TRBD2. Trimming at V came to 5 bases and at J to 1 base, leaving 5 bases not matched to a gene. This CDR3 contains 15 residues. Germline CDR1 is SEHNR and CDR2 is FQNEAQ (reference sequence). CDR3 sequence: CASSGRGGIQETQYF. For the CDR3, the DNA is TGTGCCAGCAGCGGGCGGGGGGGAATCCAAGAGACCCAGTACTTC. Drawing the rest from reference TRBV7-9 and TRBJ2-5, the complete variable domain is DTGVSQNPRHKITKRGQNVTFRCDPISEHNRLYWYRQTLGQGPEFLTYFQNEAQLEKSRLLSDRFSAERPKGSFSTLEIQRTEQGDSAMYLCASSGRGGIQETQYFGPGTRLLVL.

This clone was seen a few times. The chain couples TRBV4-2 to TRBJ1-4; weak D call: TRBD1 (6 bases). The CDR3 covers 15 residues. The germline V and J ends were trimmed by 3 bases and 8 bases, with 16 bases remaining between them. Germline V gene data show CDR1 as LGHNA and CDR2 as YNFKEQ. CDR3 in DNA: TGTGCCAGCAGCCAGGTTACAGGGTCCGGAGAAAAACTGTTTTTT. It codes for CASSQVTGSGEKLFF.

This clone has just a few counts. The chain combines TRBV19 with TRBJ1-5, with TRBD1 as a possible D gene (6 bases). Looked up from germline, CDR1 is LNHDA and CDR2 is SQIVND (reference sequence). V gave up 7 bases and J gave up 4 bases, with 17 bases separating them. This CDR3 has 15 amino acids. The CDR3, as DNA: TGTGCCAGTAATTTGTCACAGGGCCATAATCAGCCCCAGCATTTT. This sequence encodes CASNLSQGHNQPQHF.

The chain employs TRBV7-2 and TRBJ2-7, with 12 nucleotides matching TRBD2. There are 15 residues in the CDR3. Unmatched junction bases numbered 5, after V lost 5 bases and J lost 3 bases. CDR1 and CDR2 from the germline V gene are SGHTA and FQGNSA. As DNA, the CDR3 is TGTGCCAGCAGCGTTGGACTAGCGGGGAACTACGAGCAGTACTTC. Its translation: CASSVGLAGNYEQYF.

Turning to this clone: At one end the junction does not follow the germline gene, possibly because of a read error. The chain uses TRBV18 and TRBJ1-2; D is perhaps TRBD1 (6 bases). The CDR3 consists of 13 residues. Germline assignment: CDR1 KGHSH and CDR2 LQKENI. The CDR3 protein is CASSPDSSYGYIF. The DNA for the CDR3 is TGTGCCAGCTCGCCGGACAGTTCCTATGGCTACATCTTC.

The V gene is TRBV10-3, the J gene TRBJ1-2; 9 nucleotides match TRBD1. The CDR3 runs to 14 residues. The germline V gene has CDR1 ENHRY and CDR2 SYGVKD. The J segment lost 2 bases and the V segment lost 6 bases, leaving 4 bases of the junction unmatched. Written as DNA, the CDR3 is TGTGCCATCAGCACAGGGGGCGACAACTATGGCTACACCTTC. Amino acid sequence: CAISTGGDNYGYTF.

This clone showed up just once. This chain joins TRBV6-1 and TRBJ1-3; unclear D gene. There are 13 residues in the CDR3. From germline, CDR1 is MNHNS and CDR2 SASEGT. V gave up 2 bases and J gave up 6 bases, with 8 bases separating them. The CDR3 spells CASSESQANTIYF. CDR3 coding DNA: TGTGCCAGCAGTGAATCCCAAGCAAACACCATATATTTT.

The CDR3 coding sequence is TGTGCCAGCAGCCAGACAGGGCTTAGCTCCTACGAGCAGTACTTC. Protein: CASSQTGLSSYEQYF. The chain couples TRBV28 to TRBJ2-7; 7 nucleotides align to TRBD1. The ends lost 6 bases at V and 0 bases at J; junction bases unmatched: 8. CDR1 is MDHEN and CDR2 is SYDVKM in the germline V gene. The length of the CDR3 is 15 residues.

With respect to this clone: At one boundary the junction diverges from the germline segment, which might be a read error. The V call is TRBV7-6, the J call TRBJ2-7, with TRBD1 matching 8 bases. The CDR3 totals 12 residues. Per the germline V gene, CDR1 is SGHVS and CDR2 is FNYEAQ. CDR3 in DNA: TGTGCCAGCAGCTTATGGGACAGGCCACCGGTGTTC. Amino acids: CASSLWDRPPVF.

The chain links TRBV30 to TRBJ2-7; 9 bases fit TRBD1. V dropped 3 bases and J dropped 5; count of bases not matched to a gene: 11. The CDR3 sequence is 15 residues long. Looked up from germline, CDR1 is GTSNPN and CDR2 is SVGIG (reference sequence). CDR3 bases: TGTGCCTGGAGCGTCTTTCGGACAGGGGACAACGAGCAGTACTTC. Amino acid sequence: CAWSVFRTGDNEQYF.

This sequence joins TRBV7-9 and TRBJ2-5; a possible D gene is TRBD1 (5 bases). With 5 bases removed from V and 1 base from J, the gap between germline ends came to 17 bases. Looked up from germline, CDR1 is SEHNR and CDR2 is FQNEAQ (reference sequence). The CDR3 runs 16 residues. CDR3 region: CASSPRWVGLQETQYF. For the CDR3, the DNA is TGTGCCAGCAGCCCCCGGTGGGTGGGGCTCCAAGAGACCCAGTACTTC.

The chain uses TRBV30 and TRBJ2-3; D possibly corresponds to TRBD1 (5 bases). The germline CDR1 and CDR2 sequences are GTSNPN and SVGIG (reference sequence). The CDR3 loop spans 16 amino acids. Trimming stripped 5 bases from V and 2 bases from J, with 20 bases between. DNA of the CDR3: TGTGCCTGGGTAACCCCGACGGCAGGGCACACAGATACGCAGTATTTT. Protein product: CAWVTPTAGHTDTQYF. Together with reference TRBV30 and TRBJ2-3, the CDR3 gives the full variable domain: SQTIHQWPATLVQPVGSPLSLECTVEGTSNPNLYWYRQAAGRGLQLLFYSVGIGQISSEVPQNLSASRPQDRQFILSSKKLLLSDSGFYLCAWVTPTAGHTDTQYFGPGTRLTVL.

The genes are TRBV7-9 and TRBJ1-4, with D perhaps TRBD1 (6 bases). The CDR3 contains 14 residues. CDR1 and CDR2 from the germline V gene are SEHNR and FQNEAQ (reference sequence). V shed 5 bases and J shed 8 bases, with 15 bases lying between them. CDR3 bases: TGTGCCAGCAGCGGGGAACAGGGAGGGGAAAAACTGTTTTTT. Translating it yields CASSGEQGGEKLFF. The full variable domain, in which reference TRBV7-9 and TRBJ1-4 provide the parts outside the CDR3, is DTGVSQNPRHKITKRGQNVTFRCDPISEHNRLYWYRQTLGQGPEFLTYFQNEAQLEKSRLLSDRFSAERPKGSFSTLEIQRTEQGDSAMYLCASSGEQGGEKLFFGSGTQLSVL.

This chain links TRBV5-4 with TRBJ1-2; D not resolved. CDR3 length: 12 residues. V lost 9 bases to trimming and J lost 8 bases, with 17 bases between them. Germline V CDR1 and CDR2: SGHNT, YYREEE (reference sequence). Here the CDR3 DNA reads TGTGCCATCTCAGGAGGGCCTACCGGCTACACCTTC. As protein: CAISGGPTGYTF.

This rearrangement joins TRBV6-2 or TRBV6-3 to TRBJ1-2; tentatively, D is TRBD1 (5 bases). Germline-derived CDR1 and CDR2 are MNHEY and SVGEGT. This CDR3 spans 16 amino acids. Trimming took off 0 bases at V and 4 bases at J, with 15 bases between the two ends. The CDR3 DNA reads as TGTGCCAGCAGTTACTCGACAGTAGGGGCCTTCTATGGCTACACCTTC. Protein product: CASSYSTVGAFYGYTF.

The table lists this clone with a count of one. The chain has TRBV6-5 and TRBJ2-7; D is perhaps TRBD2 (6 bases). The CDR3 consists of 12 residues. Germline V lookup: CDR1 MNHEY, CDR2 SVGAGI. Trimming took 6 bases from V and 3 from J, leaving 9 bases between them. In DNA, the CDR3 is TGTGCCAGCAGGAGTAGCGGCTACGAGCAGTACTTC. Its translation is CASRSSGYEQYF.

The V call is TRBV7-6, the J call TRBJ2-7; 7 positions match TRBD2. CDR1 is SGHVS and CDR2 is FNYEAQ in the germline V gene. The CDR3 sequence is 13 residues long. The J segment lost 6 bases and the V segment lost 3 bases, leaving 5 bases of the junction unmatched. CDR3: CASSLGGEGEQYF. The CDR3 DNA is TGTGCCAGCAGCTTGGGGGGGGAAGGCGAGCAGTACTTC.

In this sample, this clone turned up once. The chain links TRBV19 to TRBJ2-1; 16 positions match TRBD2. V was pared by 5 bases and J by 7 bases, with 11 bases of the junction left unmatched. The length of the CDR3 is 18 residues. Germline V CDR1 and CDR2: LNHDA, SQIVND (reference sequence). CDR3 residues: CASSDKGLAGGPYNEQFF. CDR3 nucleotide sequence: TGTGCCAGTAGTGATAAGGGACTAGCGGGAGGGCCGTATAATGAGCAGTTCTTC. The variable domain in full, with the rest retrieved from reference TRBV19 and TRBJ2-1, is DGGITQSPKYLFRKEGQNVTLSCEQNLNHDAMYWYRQDPGQGLRLIYYSQIVNDFQKGDIAEGYSVSREKKESFPLTVTSAQKNPTAFYLCASSDKGLAGGPYNEQFFGPGTRLTVL.

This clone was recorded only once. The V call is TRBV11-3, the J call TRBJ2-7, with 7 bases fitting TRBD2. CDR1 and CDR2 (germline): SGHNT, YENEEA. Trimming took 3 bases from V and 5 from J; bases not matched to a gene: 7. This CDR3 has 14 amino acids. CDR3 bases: TGTGCCAGCAGCTTCGGACTAGGATCCCACGAGCAGTACTTC. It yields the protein CASSFGLGSHEQYF.

CDR3 sequence: CASSHGNTEAFF. CDR3 coding DNA: TGCGCCAGCAGCCACGGTAACACTGAAGCTTTCTTT. This rearrangement joins TRBV4-3 to TRBJ1-1; D not certain. Trimming shortened V by 3 bases and J by 2 bases, and 4 bases separated the two germline ends. This CDR3 is built from 12 residues. CDR1 and CDR2 (germline): LGHNA, YSLEER.

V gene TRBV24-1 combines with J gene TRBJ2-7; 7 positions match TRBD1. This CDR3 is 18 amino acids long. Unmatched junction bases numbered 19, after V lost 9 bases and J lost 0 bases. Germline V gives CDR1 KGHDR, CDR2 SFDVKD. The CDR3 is CATGRRGHGKGISYEQYF. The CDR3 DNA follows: TGTGCCACCGGGCGAAGGGGGCATGGGAAGGGGATCTCCTACGAGCAGTACTTC.

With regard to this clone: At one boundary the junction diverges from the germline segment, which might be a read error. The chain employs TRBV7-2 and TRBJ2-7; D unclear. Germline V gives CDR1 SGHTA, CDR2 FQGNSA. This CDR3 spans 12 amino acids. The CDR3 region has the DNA TGTGCCAGCAGCTTCCCTACCTATGAGCAGTACTTC. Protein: CASSFPTYEQYF.

The CDR3 bases are TGTGCCATCAGCCCCGAGGTCTTTTCCACCGGGGAGCTGTTTTTT. This encodes CAISPEVFSTGELFF. The chain joins TRBV10-3 to TRBJ2-2, with D unclear. CDR3 length: 15 residues. The germline CDR1 and CDR2 sequences are ENHRY and SYGVKD. With 6 bases removed from V and 4 bases from J, the gap between germline ends came to 15 bases.